This T cell receptor (beta chain) appears in the sequencing data of a study of blood T cells in healthy people across ages. Germline CDR1 ENHRY, CDR2 SYGVKD. The CDR3 sequence is 15 residues long. After removal of 5 bases from V and 2 bases from J, the junction contained 9 bases not matched to a gene. This clonotype was seen many times. Its specificity is not known. Study conclusions and caveats: Fewer expanded clones and more diversity marked long-lived versus aged donors. Older individuals had lower TCR beta diversity per million T cells (the decline was roughly linear). Since the PBMCs were unsorted, naive and antigen-experienced cells could not be conclusively compared.

Every participating donor contributed approximately 9.5 milliliters of peripheral blood through a draw. The use of a sample-barcoded 5' primer and a J-beta primer mix characterized a second PCR of roughly 6 to 11 cycles. TCRdb independently ran MiXCR on the 5' RACE reads; one entry per CDR3 protein. The table includes about 680,000 distinct CDR3 sequences, approximately 50% detected once. Sequencing used blood. The origin of this receptor is a woman aged 60-70 years in good health. This chain connects TRBV10-3 to TRBJ2-7; 7 bases fit TRBD1. The CDR3 sequence is CAISLDRLGTYEQYF. CDR3 DNA sequence: TGTGCCATCAGTCTGGACAGGTTGGGGACCTACGAGCAGTACTTC.